This T cell receptor beta chain was retrieved from a study of technical replicates of blood from a few donors. TCRdb's copy holds only in-frame clones and misses some; the assay was immunoSEQ multiplex PCR. The repertoire holds 98,000 or so clones, with approximately 94% as singletons. V lost 3 bases and J 4 bases, leaving 7 bases between the germline ends. The CDR3 spans 13 residues. Germline V gene data show CDR1 as MNHEY and CDR2 as SMNVEV (reference sequence). The sample taken for sequencing was T cells isolated from PBMCs. This TCR was sampled from a human donor in good health. V is TRBV27 and J is TRBJ1-3; possibly TRBD1 for D (6 bases). The CDR3 region is CASSFGQGNTIYF. The CDR3 DNA reads TGTGCCAGCAGTTTTGGACAGGGAAACACCATATATTTT.